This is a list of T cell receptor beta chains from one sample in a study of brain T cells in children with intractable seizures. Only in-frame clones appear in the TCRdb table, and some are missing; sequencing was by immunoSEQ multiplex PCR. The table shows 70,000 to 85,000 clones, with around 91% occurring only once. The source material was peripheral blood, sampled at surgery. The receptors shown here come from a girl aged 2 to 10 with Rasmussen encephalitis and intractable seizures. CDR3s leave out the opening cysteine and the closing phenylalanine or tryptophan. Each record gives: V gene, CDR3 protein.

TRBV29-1,SVAGEGNQPQH
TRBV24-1,ATSDTGPSSNQPQH
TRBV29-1,SVRHRVTDTQY
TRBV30,AWRYGGGGTEAF
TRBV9,ASSVSGQAQETQY
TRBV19,ASSPHRDGNTEAF
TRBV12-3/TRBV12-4,ASSLTVPGEAF
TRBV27,ASSLFRATGDSLF
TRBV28,ASSLGGRANYGYT
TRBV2,ASRRRDSPLH
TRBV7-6,ASSLVTGGGTQY
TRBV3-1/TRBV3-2,ASSPEFRNQPQH
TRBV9,ASSVGHSGRGSGYT
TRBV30,AWSLHSGFYEQY
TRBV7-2,ASSLELVRTYGYT
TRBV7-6,ASSWKGDEKLF
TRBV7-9,ASSLAGNRNSPLH
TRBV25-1,ASSERGQGKNQPQH
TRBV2,ASSGGVGDAAQSPLH
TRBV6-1,ASSEGQGEQY
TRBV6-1,ASSEAPGQGHQPQH
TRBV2,ASSVERRGPGYT
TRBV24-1,ATSDFWDGEETQY
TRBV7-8,ASSSRLAGGAETQY
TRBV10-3,AISEIYTPYEQY
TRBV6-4,ASSESSGRHDEQF
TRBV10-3,AISEFDNQPQH
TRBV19,ASSPGQGGNQPQH
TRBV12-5,ASGLPTGNEQY
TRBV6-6,ASSSLGDYGYT
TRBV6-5,ASSYSIGSYEQY
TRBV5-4,ASSKLAGVADEQF
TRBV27,ASSSGLQETQY
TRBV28,ASSEPGGPNTEAF
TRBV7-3,ASSLTGSNEQF
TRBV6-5,ASSSSGVEAF
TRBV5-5,ASSPPLTGGNEQF
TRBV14,ASSPLGQGVRGTEAF
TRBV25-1,ASSVSGSFQPQH
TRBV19,ASSPPGQYEKLF
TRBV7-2,ASSATSSTNYGYT
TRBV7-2,ASSPTSHNEKLF
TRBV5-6,ASSFTGNTIY
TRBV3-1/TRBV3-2,ASSRPPSGSLYEQF